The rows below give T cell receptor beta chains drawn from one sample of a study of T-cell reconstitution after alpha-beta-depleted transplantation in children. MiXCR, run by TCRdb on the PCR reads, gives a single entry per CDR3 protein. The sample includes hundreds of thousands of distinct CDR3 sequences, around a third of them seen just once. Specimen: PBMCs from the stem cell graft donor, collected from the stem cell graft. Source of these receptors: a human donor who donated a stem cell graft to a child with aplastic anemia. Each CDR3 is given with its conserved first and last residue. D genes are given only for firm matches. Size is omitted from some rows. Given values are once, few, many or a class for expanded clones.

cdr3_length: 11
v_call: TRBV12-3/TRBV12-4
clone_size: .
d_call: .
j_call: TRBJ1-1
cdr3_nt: TGTGCCAGCACCACCGACACTGAAGCTTTCTTT
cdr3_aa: CASTTDTEAFF

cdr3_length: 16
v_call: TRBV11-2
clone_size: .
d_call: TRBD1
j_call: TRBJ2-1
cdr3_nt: TGTGCCAGCAGCTCGTTTAGGACAGGGGTTTACAATGAGCAGTTCTTC
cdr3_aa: CASSSFRTGVYNEQFF

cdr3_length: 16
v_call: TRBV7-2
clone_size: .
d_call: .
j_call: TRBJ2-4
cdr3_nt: TGTGCCAGCAGCTTAGCGGTTGCCGCTCTGGGGAACATTCAGTACTTC
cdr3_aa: CASSLAVAALGNIQYF

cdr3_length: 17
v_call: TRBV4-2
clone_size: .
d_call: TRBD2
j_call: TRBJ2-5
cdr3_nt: TGTGCCAGCAGCCAAGATCAGAAAGCGGGAGGGGGAGAGACCCAGTACTTC
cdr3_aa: CASSQDQKAGGGETQYF

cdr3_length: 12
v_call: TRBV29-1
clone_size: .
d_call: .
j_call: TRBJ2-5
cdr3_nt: TGCAGCGTTGGGCCGTCCCAAGAGACCCAGTACTTC
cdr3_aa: CSVGPSQETQYF

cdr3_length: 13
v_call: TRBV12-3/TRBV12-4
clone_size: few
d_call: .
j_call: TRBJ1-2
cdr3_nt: TGTGCCAGCACCGGGACGGACTTGAGAGGCTACACCTTC
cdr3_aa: CASTGTDLRGYTF

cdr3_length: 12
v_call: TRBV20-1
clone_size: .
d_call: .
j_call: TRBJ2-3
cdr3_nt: TGCAGTGCTAGACCGGACAAAGATACGCAGTATTTT
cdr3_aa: CSARPDKDTQYF

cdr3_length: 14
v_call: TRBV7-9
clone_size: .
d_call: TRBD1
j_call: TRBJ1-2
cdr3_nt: TGTGCCAGCAGCCTCCCGGGACAGGGTTCTGGCTACACCTTC
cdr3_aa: CASSLPGQGSGYTF

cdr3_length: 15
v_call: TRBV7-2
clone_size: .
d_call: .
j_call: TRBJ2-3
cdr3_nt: TGTGCCAGCAGCTTAACGGAGACCCGCACAGATACGCAGTATTTT
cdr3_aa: CASSLTETRTDTQYF

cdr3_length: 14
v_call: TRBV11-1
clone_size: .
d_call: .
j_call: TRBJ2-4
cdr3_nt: TGTGCCAGCAGCCTAAGACAGGGAGGAAACATTCAGTACTTC
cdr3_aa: CASSLRQGGNIQYF

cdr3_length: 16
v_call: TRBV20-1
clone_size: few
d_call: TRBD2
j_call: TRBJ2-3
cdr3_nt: TGCAGTGCTAGAGCATCTAGCGGGAGAAAGACAGATACGCAGTATTTT
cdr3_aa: CSARASSGRKTDTQYF

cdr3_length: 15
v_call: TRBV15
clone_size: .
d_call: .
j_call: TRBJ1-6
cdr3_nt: TGTGCCACCAGCAGATCGACTTCGGGATATTCACCCCTCCACTTT
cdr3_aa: CATSRSTSGYSPLHF

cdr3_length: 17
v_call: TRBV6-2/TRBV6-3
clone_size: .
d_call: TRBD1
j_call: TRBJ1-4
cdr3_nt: TGTGCCAGCAGTTGGGGTAGGACAGGCCTACGGGGAGAAAAACTGTTTTTT
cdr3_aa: CASSWGRTGLRGEKLFF

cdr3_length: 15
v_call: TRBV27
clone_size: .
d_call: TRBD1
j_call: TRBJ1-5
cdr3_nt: TGTGCCAGCAAAACCAACAGGGGCCCTAATCAGCCCCAGCATTTT
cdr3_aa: CASKTNRGPNQPQHF

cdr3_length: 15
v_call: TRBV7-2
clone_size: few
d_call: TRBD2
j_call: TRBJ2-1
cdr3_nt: TGTGCCAGCAGCTTAGCGGGACTAGCGGGAGAAGAGCAGTTCTTC
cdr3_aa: CASSLAGLAGEEQFF

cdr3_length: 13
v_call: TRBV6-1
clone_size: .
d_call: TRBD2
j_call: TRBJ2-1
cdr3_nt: TGTGCCAGCAGGGCGGGAGGTTTAGATGAGCAGTTCTTC
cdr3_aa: CASRAGGLDEQFF

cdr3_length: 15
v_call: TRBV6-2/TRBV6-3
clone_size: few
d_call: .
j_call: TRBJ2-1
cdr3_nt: TGTGCCAGCAGTTACCCTGGTGGGAGTAGGGATGAGCAGTTCTTC
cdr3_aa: CASSYPGGSRDEQFF

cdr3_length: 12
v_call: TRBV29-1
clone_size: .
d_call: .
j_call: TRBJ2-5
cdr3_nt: TGCAGCGTTCGAGGGTACCAAGAGACCCAGTACTTC
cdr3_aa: CSVRGYQETQYF

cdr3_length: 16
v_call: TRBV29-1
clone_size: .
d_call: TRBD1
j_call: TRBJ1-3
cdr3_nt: TGCAGCGTGAAAGGACAGGCCCTGGGGCCTGGAAACACCATATATTTT
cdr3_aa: CSVKGQALGPGNTIYF

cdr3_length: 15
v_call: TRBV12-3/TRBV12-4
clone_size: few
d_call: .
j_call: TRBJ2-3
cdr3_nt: TGTGCCAGCAGTTCCACAGGTCTTCAGGCAGATACGCAGTATTTT
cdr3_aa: CASSSTGLQADTQYF

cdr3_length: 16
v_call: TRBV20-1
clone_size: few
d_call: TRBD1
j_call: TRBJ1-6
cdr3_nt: TGCAGTGCCCCGACGGGACAGGGAAGTTATAATTCACCCCTCCACTTT
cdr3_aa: CSAPTGQGSYNSPLHF

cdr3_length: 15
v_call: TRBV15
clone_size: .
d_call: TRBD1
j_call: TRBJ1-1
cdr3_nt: TGTGCCACCAGCTTGGGAGTACAGGGGGCCGGGGAAGCTTTCTTT
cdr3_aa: CATSLGVQGAGEAFF

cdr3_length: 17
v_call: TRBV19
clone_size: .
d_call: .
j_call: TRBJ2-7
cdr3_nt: TGTGCCAGTAGTAATGGAGGGAGTGTATCGCCGACCTACGAGCAGTACTTC
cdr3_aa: CASSNGGSVSPTYEQYF

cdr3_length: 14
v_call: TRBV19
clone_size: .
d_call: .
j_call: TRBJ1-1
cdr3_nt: TGTGCCAGTAGAGTTCCTCCAGGGAACACTGAAGCTTTCTTT
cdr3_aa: CASRVPPGNTEAFF

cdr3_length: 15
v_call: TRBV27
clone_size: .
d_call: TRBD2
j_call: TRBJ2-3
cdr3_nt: TGTGCCAGCAGTCCGCGCGGGAGGGGCACAGATACGCAGTATTTT
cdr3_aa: CASSPRGRGTDTQYF

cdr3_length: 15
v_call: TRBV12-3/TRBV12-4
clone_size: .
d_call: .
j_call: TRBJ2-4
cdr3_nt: TGTGCCAGCAGTTTAACAGGGCTAGCCAAAAACATTCAGTACTTC
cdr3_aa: CASSLTGLAKNIQYF

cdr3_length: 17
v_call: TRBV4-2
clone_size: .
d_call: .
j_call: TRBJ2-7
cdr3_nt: TGTGCCAGCAGCCAAGGGGCATCCGAAAAGGGGTCCTACGAGCAGTACTTC
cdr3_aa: CASSQGASEKGSYEQYF

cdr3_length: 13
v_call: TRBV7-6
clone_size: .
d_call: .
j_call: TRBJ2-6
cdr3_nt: TGTGCCAGCAGCTTTTACGGGGCCAACGGCCTGACTTTC
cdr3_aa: CASSFYGANGLTF

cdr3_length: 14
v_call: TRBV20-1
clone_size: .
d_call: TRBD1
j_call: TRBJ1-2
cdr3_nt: TGCAGTGCTAGGATGACAGGGTTTGACTATGGCTACACCTTC
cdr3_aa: CSARMTGFDYGYTF

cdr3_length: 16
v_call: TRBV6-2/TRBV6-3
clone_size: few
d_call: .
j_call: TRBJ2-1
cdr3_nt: TGTGCCAGCAGTAGCCGGACTGGAGAATCCTACAATGAGCAGTTCTTC
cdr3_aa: CASSSRTGESYNEQFF

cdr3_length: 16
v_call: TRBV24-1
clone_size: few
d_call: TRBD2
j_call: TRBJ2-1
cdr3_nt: TGTGCCACCAGTGATCTAACTAGCGGGAGTGCGAATGAGCAGTTCTTC
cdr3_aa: CATSDLTSGSANEQFF

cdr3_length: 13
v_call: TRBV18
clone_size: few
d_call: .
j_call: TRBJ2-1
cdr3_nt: TGTGCCAGCTCACTCCTGGGCCCCGATGAGCAGTTCTTC
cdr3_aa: CASSLLGPDEQFF

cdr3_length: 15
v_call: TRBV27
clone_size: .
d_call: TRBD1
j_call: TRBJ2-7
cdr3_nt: TGTGCCAGCAGTGAGCCGGGACAGGGAAGCTACGAGCAGTACTTC
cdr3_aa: CASSEPGQGSYEQYF

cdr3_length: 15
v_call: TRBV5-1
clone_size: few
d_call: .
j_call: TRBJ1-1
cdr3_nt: TGCGCCAGCAGCTTGGATGGGACACTTAACACTGAAGCTTTCTTT
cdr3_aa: CASSLDGTLNTEAFF

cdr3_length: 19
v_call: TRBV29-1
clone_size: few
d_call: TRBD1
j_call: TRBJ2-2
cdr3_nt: TGCAGCGTTGATCTTCCGCCGGGACAGGGGGCGACGACACCCGGGGAGCTGTTTTTT
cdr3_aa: CSVDLPPGQGATTPGELFF

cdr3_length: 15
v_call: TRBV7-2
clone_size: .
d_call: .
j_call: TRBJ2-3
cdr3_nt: TGTGCCAGCAGCTCCCCGGGGGCGCAGTCAGATACGCAGTATTTT
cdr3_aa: CASSSPGAQSDTQYF

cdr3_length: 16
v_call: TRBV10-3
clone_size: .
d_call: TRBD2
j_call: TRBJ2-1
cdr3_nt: TGTGCCATCAGTGCCGCCGGGACTAGCGGGACGGATGAGCAGTTCTTC
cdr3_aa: CAISAAGTSGTDEQFF

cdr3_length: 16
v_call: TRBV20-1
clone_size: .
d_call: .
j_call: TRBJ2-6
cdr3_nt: TGCAGTGCTAGAGATCTAGGGGCCGCCGGGGCCAACGTCCTGACTTTC
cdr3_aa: CSARDLGAAGANVLTF

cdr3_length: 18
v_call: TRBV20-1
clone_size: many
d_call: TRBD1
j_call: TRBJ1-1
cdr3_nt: TGCAGTGCTAGAGACCCTGGAGGACAGGGGGTCTCGAACACTGAAGCTTTCTTT
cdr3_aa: CSARDPGGQGVSNTEAFF

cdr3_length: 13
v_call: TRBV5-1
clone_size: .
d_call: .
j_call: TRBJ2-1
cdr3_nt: TGCGCCAGCTCCGATGTGGGCAACAATGAGCAGTTCTTC
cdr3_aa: CASSDVGNNEQFF

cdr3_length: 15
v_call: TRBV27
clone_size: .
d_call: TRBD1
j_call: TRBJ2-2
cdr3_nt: TGTGCCAGCAGTACCGGGACAGGGATCACCGGGGAGCTGTTTTTT
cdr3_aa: CASSTGTGITGELFF

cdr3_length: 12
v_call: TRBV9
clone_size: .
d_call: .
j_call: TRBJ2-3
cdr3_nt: TGTGCCAGCAGCGTAGAGAAAGATACGCAGTATTTT
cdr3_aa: CASSVEKDTQYF

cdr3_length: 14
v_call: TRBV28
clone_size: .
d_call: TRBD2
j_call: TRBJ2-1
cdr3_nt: TGTGCCAGCAGTTCACCGGGACTAGCGAATGAGCAGTTCTTC
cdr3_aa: CASSSPGLANEQFF

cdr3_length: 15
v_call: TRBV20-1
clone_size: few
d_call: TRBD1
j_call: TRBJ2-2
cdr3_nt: TGCAGTGCTAGAGATCTGGGGACAGACACCGGGGAGCTGTTTTTT
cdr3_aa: CSARDLGTDTGELFF

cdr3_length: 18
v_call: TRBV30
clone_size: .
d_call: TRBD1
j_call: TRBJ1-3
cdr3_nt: TGTGCCTGGAGTGTACGGGACAGGGGCGCATTGACTGGAAACACCATATATTTT
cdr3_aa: CAWSVRDRGALTGNTIYF

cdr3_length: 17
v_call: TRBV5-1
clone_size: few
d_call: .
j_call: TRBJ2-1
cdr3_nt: TGCGCCAGCACCCCACGTGGACGCCCCAGCTCCTACAATGAGCAGTTCTTC
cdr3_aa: CASTPRGRPSSYNEQFF

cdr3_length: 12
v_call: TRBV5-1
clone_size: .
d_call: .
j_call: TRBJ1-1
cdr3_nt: TGCGCCAGCAGCCAGGGAGGGCCTGAAGCTTTCTTT
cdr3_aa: CASSQGGPEAFF

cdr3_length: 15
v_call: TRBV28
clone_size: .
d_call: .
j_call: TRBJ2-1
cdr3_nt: TGTGCCAGCAGTTTGAATGGATTTGGGTACAATGAGCAGTTCTTC
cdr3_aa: CASSLNGFGYNEQFF

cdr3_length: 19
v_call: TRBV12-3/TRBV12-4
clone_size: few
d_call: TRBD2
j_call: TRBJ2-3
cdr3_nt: TGTGCCAGCAGTTCAGGACTAGCGGGAGTCCGTACACGATCAGATACGCAGTATTTT
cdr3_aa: CASSSGLAGVRTRSDTQYF

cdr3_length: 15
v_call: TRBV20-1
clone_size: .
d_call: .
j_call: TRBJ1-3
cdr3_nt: TGCAGTGCTAGAGGCACTGCTTATCCCGGAAACACCATATATTTT
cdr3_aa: CSARGTAYPGNTIYF

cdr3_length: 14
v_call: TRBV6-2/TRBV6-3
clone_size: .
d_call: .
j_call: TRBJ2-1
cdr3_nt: TGTGCCAGCAGTTACCAAAGGCTAGCCCATGAGCAGTTCTTC
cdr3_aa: CASSYQRLAHEQFF

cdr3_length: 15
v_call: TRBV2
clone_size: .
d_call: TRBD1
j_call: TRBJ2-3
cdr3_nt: TGTGCCAGCAGTGACCTGGGACAGGGGGGCGATACGCAGTATTTT
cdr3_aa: CASSDLGQGGDTQYF

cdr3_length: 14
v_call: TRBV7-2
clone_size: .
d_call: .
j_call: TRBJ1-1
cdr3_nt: TGTGCCAGCAGCCCGGTCAAGGGCAGACTTGAAGCTTTCTTT
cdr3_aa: CASSPVKGRLEAFF

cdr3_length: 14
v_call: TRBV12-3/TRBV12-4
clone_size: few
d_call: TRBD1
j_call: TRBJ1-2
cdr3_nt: TGTGCCAGCAGTATAGGCAGGGGGCTCGTTGGCTACACCTTC
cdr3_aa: CASSIGRGLVGYTF